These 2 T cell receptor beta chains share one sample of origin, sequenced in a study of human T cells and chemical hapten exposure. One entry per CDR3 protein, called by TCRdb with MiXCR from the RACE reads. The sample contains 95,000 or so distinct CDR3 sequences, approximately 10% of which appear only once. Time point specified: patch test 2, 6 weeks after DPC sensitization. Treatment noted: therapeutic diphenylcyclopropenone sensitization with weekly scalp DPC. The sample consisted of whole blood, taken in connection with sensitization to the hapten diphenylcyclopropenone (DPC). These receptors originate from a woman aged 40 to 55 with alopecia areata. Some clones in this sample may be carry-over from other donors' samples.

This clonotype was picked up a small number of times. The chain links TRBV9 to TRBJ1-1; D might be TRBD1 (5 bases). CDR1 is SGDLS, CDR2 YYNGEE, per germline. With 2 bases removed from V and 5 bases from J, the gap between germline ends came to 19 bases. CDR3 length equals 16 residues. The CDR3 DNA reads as TGTGCCAGCAGCGTGGGGGAGGGGCAGGGAGGAACTGAAGCTTTCTTT. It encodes CASSVGEGQGGTEAFF.

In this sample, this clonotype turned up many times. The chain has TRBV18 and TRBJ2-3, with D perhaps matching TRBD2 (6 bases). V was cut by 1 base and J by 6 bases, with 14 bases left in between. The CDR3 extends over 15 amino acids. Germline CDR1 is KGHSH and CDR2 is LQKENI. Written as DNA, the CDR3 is TGTGCCAGCTCACCACTCACTACCCGGGGGGATACGCAGTATTTT. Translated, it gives CASSPLTTRGDTQYF. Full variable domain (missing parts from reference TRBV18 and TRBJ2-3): NAGVMQNPRHLVRRRGQEARLRCSPMKGHSHVYWYRQLPEEGLKFMVYLQKENIIDESGMPKERFSAEFPKEGPSILRIQQVVRGDSAAYFCASSPLTTRGDTQYFGPGTRLTVL.